This TCR beta chain comes out of a study of T cells after yellow fever vaccination. This CDR3 is built from 14 residues. V dropped 3 bases and J dropped 4 bases, with 12 bases sitting between them. In TCRdb, the 5' RACE reads were re-called with MiXCR into one record per CDR3 protein. The sample includes about 240,000 distinct CDR3 sequences, 6.9% of them seen just once. This specimen was CD4+ T cells sorted from PBMCs, taken 15 days after the yellow fever booster vaccination. The chain couples TRBV12-3 or TRBV12-4 to TRBJ2-5, with D perhaps being TRBD1 or TRBD2 (6 bases each). The receptor was derived from a man aged 25 to 40 who received the YFV17D yellow fever vaccine. The CDR3 region has the DNA TGTGCCAGCAGTTTGTCGGGGGCAGGAGAGACCCAGTACTTC. As protein: CASSLSGAGETQYF.